A selection of T cell receptor beta chains follows, all from one sample in a study of tumor-infiltrating lymphocytes in localized non-small cell lung cancer. Generated by immunoSEQ multiplex PCR, the TCRdb table keeps only in-frame clones and is missing some. This table has under 3,000 clones, roughly 55% appearing once. Sequencing was carried out using uninvolved lung tissue not adjacent to the tumor. The receptors shown here come from a human donor with non-small cell lung cancer. Each CDR3 is given with its conserved first and last residue. Each record gives: V gene, D gene, clone size, J gene, CDR3 protein, CDR3 DNA. A D gene is named only where the DNA matches it firmly. Size tells how often a clone was seen (once, few, many) or the class of an expanded clone, and some rows leave it out.

TRBV7-2	-	-	TRBJ1-2	CASSLGPESGYTF	TGTGCCAGCAGCTTAGGGCCAGAAAGCGGCTACACCTTC
TRBV6-5	TRBD1	-	TRBJ2-1	CASRLGQGSYNEQFF	TGTGCCAGCAGACTGGGACAGGGCTCTTACAATGAGCAGTTCTTC
TRBV2	-	-	TRBJ2-2	CASNPSFTGELFF	TGTGCCAGCAACCCGTCCTTCACCGGGGAGCTGTTTTTT
TRBV30	-	-	TRBJ2-7	CACQRGYEQYF	TGTGCCTGTCAAAGGGGCTACGAGCAGTACTTC
TRBV7-9	TRBD1	-	TRBJ1-5	CASSLAGTGGHQPQHF	TGTGCCAGCAGCTTAGCCGGGACAGGGGGGCATCAGCCCCAGCATTTT
TRBV30	-	-	TRBJ2-1	CARDISSYNEQFF	TGTGCCCGGGACATCAGCTCCTACAATGAGCAGTTCTTC
TRBV6-5	-	-	TRBJ2-7	CASSTLDLHEQYF	TGTGCCAGCAGTACCCTAGATCTCCACGAGCAGTACTTC
TRBV15	TRBD2	-	TRBJ2-5	CATSSPAGGGETQYF	TGTGCCACCAGCAGTCCAGCGGGAGGAGGAGAGACCCAGTACTTC
TRBV29-1	TRBD1	-	TRBJ2-5	CSVLDRVKTQYF	TGCAGCGTCTTGGACAGGGTTAAGACCCAGTACTTC
TRBV6-1	-	once	TRBJ1-5	CASNGDFSNQPQHF	TGTGCCAGTAATGGAGATTTTAGCAATCAGCCCCAGCATTTT
TRBV10-2	TRBD2	-	TRBJ2-7	CASSEGSSGFAEQYF	TGCGCCAGCAGTGAGGGATCTAGCGGGTTCGCCGAGCAGTACTTC
TRBV7-6	-	medium-sized	TRBJ1-2	CASSLGQGHYGYTF	TGTGCCAGCAGCTTAGGGCAGGGCCACTATGGCTACACCTTC
TRBV10-1	-	-	TRBJ2-3	CASSDGASTDTQYF	TGCGCCAGCAGTGATGGGGCGAGCACAGATACGCAGTATTTT
TRBV30	-	-	TRBJ2-2	CAWSGTNTGELFF	TGTGCCTGGTCTGGGACAAACACCGGGGAGCTGTTTTTT
TRBV7-3	-	-	TRBJ2-1	CASSYQQGRQFF	TGTGCCAGCAGCTACCAACAGGGTAGGCAGTTCTTC
TRBV6-5	-	-	TRBJ1-5	CASSYDENQPQHF	TGTGCCAGCAGTTATGACGAGAATCAGCCCCAGCATTTT
TRBV7-2	-	-	TRBJ2-3	CASSSTYTQYF	TGTGCCAGCAGCTCCACTTATACGCAGTATTTT
TRBV5-1	-	-	TRBJ2-5	CASNDRESETQYF	TGCGCCAGCAACGACCGCGAGTCAGAGACCCAGTACTTC
TRBV6-5	-	-	TRBJ2-7	CASSPHGRYEQYF	TGTGCCAGCAGTCCACACGGCCGGTACGAGCAGTACTTC
TRBV28	-	-	TRBJ2-7	CASYAGSSYEQYF	TGTGCCAGCTATGCGGGGAGCTCCTACGAGCAGTACTTC
TRBV30	-	-	TRBJ2-7	CAVNGLAYEQYF	TGTGCCGTCAATGGATTAGCTTACGAGCAGTACTTC
TRBV28	TRBD2	-	TRBJ2-7	CASGKTSGSINEQYF	TGTGCCAGCGGAAAGACTAGCGGGAGTATCAACGAGCAGTACTTC
TRBV5-1	-	-	TRBJ1-1	CASSYQGENTEAFF	TGCGCCAGCAGCTACCAGGGCGAGAACACTGAAGCTTTCTTT
TRBV28	TRBD1	once	TRBJ1-2	CASSLGQDFYGYTF	TGTGCCAGCAGTTTAGGACAGGACTTCTATGGCTACACCTTC
TRBV5-1	-	few	TRBJ1-5	CASSLGANQPQHF	TGCGCCAGCAGCTTGGGCGCGAATCAGCCCCAGCATTTT
TRBV7-6	-	-	TRBJ2-1	CASSDNYNEQFF	TGTGCCAGCAGCGACAACTACAATGAGCAGTTCTTC
TRBV6-5	TRBD2	-	TRBJ2-1	CASSRAGAAYNEQFF	TGTGCCAGCAGTCGCGCGGGAGCGGCCTACAATGAGCAGTTCTTC
TRBV7-3	-	-	TRBJ1-5	CASSLRGGAIYSNQPQHF	TGTGCCAGCAGCTTAAGAGGCGGAGCTATCTATAGCAATCAGCCCCAGCATTTT
TRBV11-3	-	-	TRBJ2-7	CASSSGLLSEQYF	TGTGCCAGCAGCTCCGGACTATTAAGCGAGCAGTACTTC
TRBV27	-	few	TRBJ2-7	CASSLLADPYEQYF	TGTGCCAGCAGTTTATTAGCAGACCCCTACGAGCAGTACTTC
TRBV5-1	-	-	TRBJ2-1	CASRFHGALGNEQFF	TGCGCCAGCCGGTTTCACGGAGCCCTGGGGAATGAGCAGTTCTTC
TRBV11-3	TRBD1	-	TRBJ2-7	CASSLERGLEQYF	TGTGCCAGCAGCTTAGAGAGGGGGCTCGAGCAGTACTTC
TRBV29-1	TRBD1	-	TRBJ2-4	CSGGQGIAENIQYF	TGCAGCGGGGGACAGGGGATCGCCGAAAACATTCAGTACTTC
TRBV5-1	-	-	TRBJ1-2	CASSLDPGTPHGYTF	TGCGCCAGCAGCTTGGATCCAGGGACGCCACACGGCTACACCTTC
TRBV28	-	-	TRBJ1-1	CASKGGLGGMNTEAFF	TGTGCCAGCAAGGGGGGTTTGGGCGGAATGAACACTGAAGCTTTCTTT
TRBV19	-	-	TRBJ2-7	CASKADGARDEQYF	TGTGCCAGTAAGGCCGATGGGGCGCGGGACGAGCAGTACTTC
TRBV20-1	-	-	TRBJ2-1	CSARDANEQFF	TGCAGTGCTAGGGACGCCAATGAGCAGTTCTTC
TRBV21-1	-	-	TRBJ2-5	CAGSDPTMGTQYF	TGTGCCGGCTCGGACCCGACAATGGGGACCCAGTACTTC
TRBV29-1	TRBD1	-	TRBJ2-5	CSFLSGTGETQYF	TGCAGCTTCCTGTCCGGGACAGGAGAGACCCAGTACTTC
TRBV4-3	-	-	TRBJ1-4	CASSQLNKGEKLFF	TGCGCCAGCAGCCAGTTAAATAAGGGGGAAAAACTGTTTTTT
TRBV27	-	-	TRBJ2-5	CASSPLRAETQYF	TGTGCCAGCAGTCCCCTCCGAGCCGAGACCCAGTACTTC
TRBV10-3	-	-	TRBJ1-3	CAISEQGNSGNTIYF	TGTGCCATCAGTGAACAGGGAAACTCTGGAAACACCATATATTTT
TRBV7-6	-	-	TRBJ1-2	CASSPRAGDYGYTF	TGTGCCAGCAGCCCCAGGGCAGGGGATTATGGCTACACCTTC
TRBV4-3	-	-	TRBJ2-1	CASSHPPEGYNEQFF	TGCGCCAGCAGCCATCCCCCCGAGGGGTACAATGAGCAGTTCTTC
TRBV7-2	TRBD1	-	TRBJ2-7	CASSSTGVEQYF	TGTGCCAGCAGCTCAACAGGGGTCGAGCAGTACTTC